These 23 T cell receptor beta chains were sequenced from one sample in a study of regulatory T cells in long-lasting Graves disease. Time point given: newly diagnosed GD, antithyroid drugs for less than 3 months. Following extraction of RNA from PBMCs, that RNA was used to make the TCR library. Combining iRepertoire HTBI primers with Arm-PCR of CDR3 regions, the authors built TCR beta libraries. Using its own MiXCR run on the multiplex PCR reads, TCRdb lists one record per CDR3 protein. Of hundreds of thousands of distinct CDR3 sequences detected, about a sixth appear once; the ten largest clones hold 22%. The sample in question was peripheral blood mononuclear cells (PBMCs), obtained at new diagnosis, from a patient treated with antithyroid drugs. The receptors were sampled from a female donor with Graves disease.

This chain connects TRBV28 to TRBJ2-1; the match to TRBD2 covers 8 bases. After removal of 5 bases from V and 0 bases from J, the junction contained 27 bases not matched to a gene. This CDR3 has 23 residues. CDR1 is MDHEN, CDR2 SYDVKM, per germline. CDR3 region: CASSLLRGRPAGVGESSYNEQFF. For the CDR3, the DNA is TGTGCCAGCAGTCTCCTCCGGGGGCGACCAGCGGGAGTGGGAGAAAGCTCCTACAATGAGCAGTTCTTC.

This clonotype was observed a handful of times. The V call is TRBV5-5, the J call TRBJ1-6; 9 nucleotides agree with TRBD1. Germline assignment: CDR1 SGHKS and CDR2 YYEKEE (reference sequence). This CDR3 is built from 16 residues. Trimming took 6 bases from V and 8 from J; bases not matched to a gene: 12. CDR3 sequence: CASTWTGARVDSPLHF. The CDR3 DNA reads TGTGCCAGCACCTGGACAGGGGCAAGGGTTGATTCACCCCTCCACTTT.

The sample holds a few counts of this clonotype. The CDR3 DNA follows: TGTGCCAGCAGTGTACTAGCGGGGAGCACAGATACGCAGTATTTT. Translated: CASSVLAGSTDTQYF. This chain uses TRBV6-1 with TRBJ2-3; 10 bases align to TRBD2. The CDR3 runs 15 residues. The V and J ends lost 4 bases and 0 bases, in that order; junction bases with no gene match: 1. Germline-derived CDR1 and CDR2 are MNHNS and SASEGT.

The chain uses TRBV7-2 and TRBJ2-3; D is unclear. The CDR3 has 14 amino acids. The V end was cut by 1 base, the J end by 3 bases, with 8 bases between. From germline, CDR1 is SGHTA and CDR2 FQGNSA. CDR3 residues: CASSLVRSTDTQYF. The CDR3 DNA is TGTGCCAGCAGCTTAGTGAGGTCAACAGATACGCAGTATTTT.

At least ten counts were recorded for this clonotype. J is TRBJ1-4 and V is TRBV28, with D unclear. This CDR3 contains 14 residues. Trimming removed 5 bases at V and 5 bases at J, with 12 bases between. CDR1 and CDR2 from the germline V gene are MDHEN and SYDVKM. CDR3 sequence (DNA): TGTGCCAGCAGTCCCCTCCGTGAAAATGAAAAACTGTTTTTT. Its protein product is CASSPLRENEKLFF.

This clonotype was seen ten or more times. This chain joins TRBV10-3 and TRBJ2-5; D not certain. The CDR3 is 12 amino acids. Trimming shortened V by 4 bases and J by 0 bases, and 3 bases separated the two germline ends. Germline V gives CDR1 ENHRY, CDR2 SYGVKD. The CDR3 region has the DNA TGTGCCATCAGTGTCGACCAAGAGACCCAGTACTTC. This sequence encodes CAISVDQETQYF.

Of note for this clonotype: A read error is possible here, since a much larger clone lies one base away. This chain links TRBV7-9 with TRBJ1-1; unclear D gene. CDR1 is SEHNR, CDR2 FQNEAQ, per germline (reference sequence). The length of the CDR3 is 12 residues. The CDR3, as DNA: TGTGCCGGCAGCTTGACCGGGAGTGAAGCTTTCTTT. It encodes CAGSLTGSEAFF.

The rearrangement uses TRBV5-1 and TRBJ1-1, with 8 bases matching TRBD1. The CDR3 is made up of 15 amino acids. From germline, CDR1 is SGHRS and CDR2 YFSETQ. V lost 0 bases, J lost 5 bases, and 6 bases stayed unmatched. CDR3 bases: TGCGCCAGCAGCTTGGATGGCAGGGGGCGGACTGAAGCTTTCTTT. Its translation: CASSLDGRGRTEAFF.

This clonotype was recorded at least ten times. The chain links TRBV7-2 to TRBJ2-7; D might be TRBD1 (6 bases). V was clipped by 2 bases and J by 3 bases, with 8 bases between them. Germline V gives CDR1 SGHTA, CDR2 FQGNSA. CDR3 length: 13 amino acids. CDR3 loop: CASSLKGDYEQYF. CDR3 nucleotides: TGTGCCAGCAGCTTAAAGGGGGACTACGAGCAGTACTTC. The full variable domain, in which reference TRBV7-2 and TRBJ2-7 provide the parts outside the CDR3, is GAGVSQSPSNKVTEKGKDVELRCDPISGHTALYWYRQSLGQGLEFLIYFQGNSAPDKSGLPSDRFSAERTGGSVSTLTIQRTQQEDSAVYLCASSLKGDYEQYFGPGTRLTVT.

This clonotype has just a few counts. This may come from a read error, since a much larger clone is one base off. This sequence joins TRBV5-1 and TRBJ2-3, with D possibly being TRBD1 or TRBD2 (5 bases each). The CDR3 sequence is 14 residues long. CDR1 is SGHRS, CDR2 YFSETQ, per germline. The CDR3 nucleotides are TGCGCCAGCAGAAGGGACGGGGTCACAGATGCGCAGTATTTT. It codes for CASRRDGVTDAQYF.

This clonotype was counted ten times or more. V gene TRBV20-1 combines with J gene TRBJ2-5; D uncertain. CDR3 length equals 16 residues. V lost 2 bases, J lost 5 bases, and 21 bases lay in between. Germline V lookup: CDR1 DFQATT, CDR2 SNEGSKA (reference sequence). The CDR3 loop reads CSARPQTAGSFETQYF. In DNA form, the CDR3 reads TGCAGTGCTAGACCCCAGACGGCAGGCTCCTTCGAGACCCAGTACTTC.

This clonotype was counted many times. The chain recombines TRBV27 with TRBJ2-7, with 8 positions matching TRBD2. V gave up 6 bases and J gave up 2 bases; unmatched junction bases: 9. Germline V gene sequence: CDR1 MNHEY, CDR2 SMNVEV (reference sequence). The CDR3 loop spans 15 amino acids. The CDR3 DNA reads TGTGCCAGCAGCCAATCAGCGGGAGTGCCCTACGAGCAGTACTTC. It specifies CASSQSAGVPYEQYF.

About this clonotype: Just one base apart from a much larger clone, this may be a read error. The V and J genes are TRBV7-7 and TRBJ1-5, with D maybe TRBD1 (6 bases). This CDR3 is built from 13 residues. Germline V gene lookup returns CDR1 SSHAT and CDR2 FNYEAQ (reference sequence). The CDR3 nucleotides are TGTGCCAGCAGCTTAGGGACAGATCAGTCCCAGCATTTT. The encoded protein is CASSLGTDQSQHF.

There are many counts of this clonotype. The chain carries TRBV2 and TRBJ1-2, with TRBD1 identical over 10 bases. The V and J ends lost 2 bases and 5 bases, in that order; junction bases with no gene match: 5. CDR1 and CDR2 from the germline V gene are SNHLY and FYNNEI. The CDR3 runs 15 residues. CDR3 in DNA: TGTGCCAGCAGTGAATGGGACAGGGGAGATTATGGCTACACCTTC. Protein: CASSEWDRGDYGYTF.

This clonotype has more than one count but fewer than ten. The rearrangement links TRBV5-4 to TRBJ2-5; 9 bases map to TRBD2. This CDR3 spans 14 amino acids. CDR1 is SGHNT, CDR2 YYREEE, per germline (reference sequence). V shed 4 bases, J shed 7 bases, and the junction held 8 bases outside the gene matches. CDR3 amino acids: CASSVKRGEGTQYF. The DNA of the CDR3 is TGTGCCAGCAGCGTGAAGCGGGGGGAAGGGACCCAGTACTTC.

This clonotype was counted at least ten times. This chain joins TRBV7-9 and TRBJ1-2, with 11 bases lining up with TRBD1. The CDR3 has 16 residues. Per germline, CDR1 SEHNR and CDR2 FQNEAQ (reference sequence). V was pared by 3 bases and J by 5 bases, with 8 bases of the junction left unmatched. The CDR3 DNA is TGTGCCAGCAGCTTCCCCGGGACAGGGGGGTGGTATGGCTACACCTTC. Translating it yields CASSFPGTGGWYGYTF. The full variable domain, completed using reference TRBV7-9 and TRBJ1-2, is DTGVSQNPRHKITKRGQNVTFRCDPISEHNRLYWYRQTLGQGPEFLTYFQNEAQLEKSRLLSDRFSAERPKGSFSTLEIQRTEQGDSAMYLCASSFPGTGGWYGYTFGSGTRLTVV.

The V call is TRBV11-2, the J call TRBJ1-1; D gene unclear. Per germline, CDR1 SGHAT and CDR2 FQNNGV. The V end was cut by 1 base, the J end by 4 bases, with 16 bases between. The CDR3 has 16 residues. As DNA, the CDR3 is TGTGCCAGCAGCTTAGGGAAGCACGGGAAACGCACTGAAGCTTTCTTT. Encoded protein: CASSLGKHGKRTEAFF.

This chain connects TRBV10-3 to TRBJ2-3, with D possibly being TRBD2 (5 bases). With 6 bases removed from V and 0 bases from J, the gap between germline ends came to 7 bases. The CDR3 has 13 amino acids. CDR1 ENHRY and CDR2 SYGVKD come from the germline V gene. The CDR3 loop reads CAIRGDSTDTQYF. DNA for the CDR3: TGTGCCATCAGGGGAGACAGCACAGATACGCAGTATTTT.

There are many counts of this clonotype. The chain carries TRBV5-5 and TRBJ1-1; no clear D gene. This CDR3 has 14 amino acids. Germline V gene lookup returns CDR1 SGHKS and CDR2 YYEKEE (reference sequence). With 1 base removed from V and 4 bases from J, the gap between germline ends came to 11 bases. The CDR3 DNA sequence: TGTGCCAGCAGCTTGTTAGGGTTTGGCACTGAAGCTTTCTTT. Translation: CASSLLGFGTEAFF.

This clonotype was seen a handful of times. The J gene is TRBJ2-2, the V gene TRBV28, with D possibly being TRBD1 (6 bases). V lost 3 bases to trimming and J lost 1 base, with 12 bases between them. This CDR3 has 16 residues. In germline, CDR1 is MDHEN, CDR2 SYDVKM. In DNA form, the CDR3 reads TGTGCCAGCAGTTTGGCCGGGACACTGAACACCGGGGAGCTGTTTTTT. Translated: CASSLAGTLNTGELFF.

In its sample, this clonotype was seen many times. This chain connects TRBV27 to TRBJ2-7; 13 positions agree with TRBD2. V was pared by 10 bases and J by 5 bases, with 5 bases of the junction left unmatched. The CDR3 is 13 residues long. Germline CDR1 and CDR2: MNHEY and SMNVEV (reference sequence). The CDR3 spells CATRLAGGDEQYF. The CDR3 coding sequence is TGTGCCACAAGACTAGCGGGAGGTGACGAGCAGTACTTC.

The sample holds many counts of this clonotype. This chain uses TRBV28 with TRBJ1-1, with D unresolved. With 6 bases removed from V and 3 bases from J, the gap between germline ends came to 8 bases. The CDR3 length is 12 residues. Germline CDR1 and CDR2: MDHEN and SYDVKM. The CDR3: CASSTLDTEAFF. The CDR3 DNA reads TGTGCCAGCAGCACTCTTGACACTGAAGCTTTCTTT. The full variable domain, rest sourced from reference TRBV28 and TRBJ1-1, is DVKVTQSSRYLVKRTGEKVFLECVQDMDHENMFWYRQDPGLGLRLIYFSYDVKMKEKGDIPEGYSVSREKKERFSLILESASTNQTSMYLCASSTLDTEAFFGQGTRLTVV.

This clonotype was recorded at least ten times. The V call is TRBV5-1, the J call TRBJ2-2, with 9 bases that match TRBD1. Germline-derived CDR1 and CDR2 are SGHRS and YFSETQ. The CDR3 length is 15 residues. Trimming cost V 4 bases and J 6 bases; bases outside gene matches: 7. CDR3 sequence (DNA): TGCGCCAGCAGCCCCGGGACAGGGATTCCCGGGGAGCTGTTTTTT. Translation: CASSPGTGIPGELFF.